This T cell receptor (beta chain) was recorded in a study of shared clonotypes between healthy human individuals. Some clones are missing from TCRdb's copy, which holds only in-frame ones; the method was immunoSEQ multiplex PCR. The table records 450,000 to 500,000 clones, 78% of them present only once. V gave up 3 bases and J gave up 6 bases, with 19 bases separating them. Per germline, CDR1 SGDLS and CDR2 YYNGEE. The CDR3 sequence is 16 residues long. V usage is TRBV9 and J usage is TRBJ2-1; possible D gene TRBD2, 5 bases. Sequencing input: PBMCs. The clonotype was recovered from a woman aged 40-49 years in good health. Some clones in this sample may be carry-over from other donors' samples. DNA of the CDR3: TGTGCCAGCAGCGCGGTATTGGCCCGAGGGCTCAATGAGCAGTTCTTC. Amino acid sequence: CASSAVLARGLNEQFF. Looking up the rest from reference TRBV9 and TRBJ2-1 gives the full variable domain: DSGVTQTPKHLITATGQRVTLRCSPRSGDLSVYWYQQSLDQGLQFLIQYYNGEERAKGNILERFSAQQFPDLHSELNLSSLELGDSALYFCASSAVLARGLNEQFFGPGTRLTVL.